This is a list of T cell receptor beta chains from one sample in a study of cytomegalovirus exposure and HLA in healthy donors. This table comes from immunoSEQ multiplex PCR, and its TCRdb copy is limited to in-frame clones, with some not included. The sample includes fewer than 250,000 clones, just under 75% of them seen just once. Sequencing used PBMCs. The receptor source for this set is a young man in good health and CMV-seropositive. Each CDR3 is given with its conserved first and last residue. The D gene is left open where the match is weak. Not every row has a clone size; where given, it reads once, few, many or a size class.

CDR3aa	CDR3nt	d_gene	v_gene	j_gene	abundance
CASSQLNQPQHF	TGTGCCAGCAGTCAGTTGAATCAGCCCCAGCATTTT	-	TRBV28	TRBJ1-5	-
CASSFGLAENTGELFF	TGTGCCAGCAGCTTCGGACTAGCGGAGAACACCGGGGAGCTGTTTTTT	TRBD2	TRBV5-4	TRBJ2-2	-
CAYLVEALNEQFF	TGTGCCTACTTAGTGGAGGCGTTGAATGAGCAGTTCTTC	-	TRBV30	TRBJ2-1	once
CASSEAETQYF	TGTGCCAGCAGTGAGGCAGAGACCCAGTACTTC	-	TRBV6-1	TRBJ2-5	few
CASSSDRGRIAFF	TGTGCCAGCAGCTCCGACAGGGGCCGAATAGCTTTCTTT	TRBD1	TRBV5-6	TRBJ1-1	few
CASSGGPQGAGNEQFF	TGTGCCAGCAGCGGCGGTCCCCAGGGGGCGGGCAATGAGCAGTTCTTC	TRBD1	TRBV5-4	TRBJ2-1	few
CSVGFPGQGNTGELFF	TGCAGCGTTGGTTTTCCGGGACAGGGGAACACCGGGGAGCTGTTTTTT	TRBD1	TRBV29-1	TRBJ2-2	-
CASSQRRRGETQYF	TGTGCCAGCAGCCAAAGGAGGCGAGGAGAGACCCAGTACTTC	-	TRBV7-8	TRBJ2-5	-
CSAPTSGGGSTDTQYF	TGCAGCGCCCCGACTAGCGGGGGGGGGAGCACAGATACGCAGTATTTT	TRBD2	TRBV29-1	TRBJ2-3	-
CASSVGDTAGTQYF	TGTGCCAGCAGCGTAGGCGACACCGCGGGGACCCAGTACTTC	-	TRBV9	TRBJ2-5	-
CASSAYLGGAGETQYF	TGTGCCAGCAGTGCCTACCTGGGGGGGGCCGGAGAGACCCAGTACTTC	-	TRBV6-1	TRBJ2-5	-
CASSLEGSDQPQHF	TGTGCCAGCAGCCTCGAGGGTTCCGATCAGCCCCAGCATTTT	-	TRBV4-2	TRBJ1-5	few
CATSRGASGGTDTQYF	TGTGCCACCAGCAGAGGGGCTAGCGGGGGAACAGATACGCAGTATTTT	TRBD2	TRBV15	TRBJ2-3	-
CASNRQPKETQYF	TGTGCCAGCAACCGACAGCCGAAGGAGACCCAGTACTTC	-	TRBV5-8	TRBJ2-5	few
CASGGTSGNTGELFF	TGTGCCAGCGGTGGGACTAGCGGTAACACCGGGGAGCTGTTTTTT	TRBD2	TRBV2	TRBJ2-2	-
CASPLSRPGQGICRNQPQHF	TGTGCAAGTCCCTTATCACGACCGGGACAGGGTATCTGTCGCAATCAGCCCCAGCATTTT	-	TRBV12-2	TRBJ1-5	-
CASSRGRNEKLFF	TGTGCCAGCAGCCGCGGCCGTAATGAAAAACTGTTTTTT	-	TRBV5-4	TRBJ1-4	-
CASSNSPRGAPYGYTF	TGTGCCAGCAGCAATTCCCCTCGGGGGGCCCCCTATGGCTACACCTTC	-	TRBV21-1	TRBJ1-2	-
CASSVEASGSYEQYF	TGTGCCAGCAGCGTAGAAGCTAGCGGGAGCTACGAGCAGTACTTC	TRBD2	TRBV9	TRBJ2-7	-
CASSPGVGSNTGELFF	TGTGCCAGCAGCCCCGGAGTTGGCTCGAACACCGGGGAGCTGTTTTTT	-	TRBV9	TRBJ2-2	-
CASSITSVNEKLFF	TGTGCCAGTAGTATCACTTCCGTTAATGAAAAACTGTTTTTT	-	TRBV19	TRBJ1-4	-
CASRGQGLNTGELFF	TGTGCCAGCAGGGGACAGGGATTGAACACCGGGGAGCTGTTTTTT	TRBD1	TRBV6-1	TRBJ2-2	-
CATSREGGSSYNSPLHF	TGTGCCACCAGCAGAGAAGGAGGGAGCTCCTATAATTCACCCCTCCACTTT	-	TRBV15	TRBJ1-6	-
CAWSPGQGGSYTQYF	TGTGCCTGGAGTCCTGGACAGGGGGGATCTTATACGCAGTATTTT	TRBD1	TRBV30	TRBJ2-3	once
CASSQGQGGEKLFF	TGTGCCAGCAGCCAGGGACAGGGTGGAGAAAAACTGTTTTTT	TRBD1	TRBV5-4	TRBJ1-4	once
CASSLGDREQETQYF	TGTGCCAGCAGCTTAGGGGACAGAGAGCAAGAGACCCAGTACTTC	-	TRBV13	TRBJ2-5	-
CASSIRGQGYGYTF	TGTGCCAGTAGTATACGCGGACAGGGTTATGGCTACACCTTC	TRBD1	TRBV19	TRBJ1-2	-
CASSLGTSGMRGYEQYF	TGTGCCAGCTCACTCGGGACTAGCGGGATGAGGGGCTACGAGCAGTACTTC	TRBD2	TRBV18	TRBJ2-7	-
CASSLGAGVTQYF	TGTGCCAGCAGCTTGGGGGCGGGAGTGACGCAGTATTTT	-	TRBV7-9	TRBJ2-3	-
CSGGQGGSEQYF	TGTTCCGGGGGACAGGGTGGGAGCGAGCAGTACTTC	TRBD1	TRBV7-9	TRBJ2-7	-
CAWSVYGTGYRNSPLHF	TGTGCCTGGAGTGTGTACGGGACAGGGTATCGTAATTCACCCCTCCACTTT	TRBD1	TRBV30	TRBJ1-6	-
CASSQEKRGANNEQFF	TGTGCCAGCAGCCAAGAGAAGCGGGGGGCCAACAATGAGCAGTTCTTC	TRBD2	TRBV4-2	TRBJ2-1	-
CASSPAGGAYYSPLHF	TGTGCCAGCAGCCCCGCAGGGGGCGCGTACTATTCACCCCTCCACTTT	TRBD1	TRBV7-9	TRBJ1-6	few
CTSSPRQGVRYTF	TGCACCAGCAGCCCCCGACAGGGTGTTCGCTACACCTTC	-	TRBV1	TRBJ1-2	-
CASSSEQGEQYF	TGTGCCAGCAGCTCTGAGCAGGGCGAGCAGTACTTC	-	TRBV11-1	TRBJ2-7	-
CASSRTGESKAFF	TGTGCCAGCAGCAGGACAGGGGAATCCAAAGCTTTCTTT	TRBD1	TRBV5-8	TRBJ1-1	-
CASSFAPGSTNEKLFF	TGCGCCAGCAGCTTTGCCCCGGGGTCAACTAATGAAAAACTGTTTTTT	-	TRBV5-1	TRBJ1-4	-
CASRRAGRGTGELFF	TGTGCCAGCAGAAGAGCCGGGCGGGGCACCGGGGAGCTGTTTTTT	-	TRBV7-2	TRBJ2-2	-
CASSPRQGAYSPLHF	TGTGCCAGCTCACCACGACAGGGGGCATATTCACCCCTCCACTTT	TRBD1	TRBV18	TRBJ1-6	-
CASKTSDTDTQYF	TGTGCCAGTAAGACTAGCGACACAGATACGCAGTATTTT	TRBD2	TRBV19	TRBJ2-3	-
CASSPSRRGEQFF	TGTGCCAGCAGCCCCAGTAGGAGAGGGGAGCAGTTCTTC	-	TRBV7-8	TRBJ2-1	-
CASSLDRGMNTEAFF	TGCGCCAGCAGCCTTGACAGGGGAATGAACACTGAAGCTTTCTTT	TRBD1	TRBV5-1	TRBJ1-1	-
CASSLDQGEETQYF	TGTGCCAGCAGCTTGGATCAGGGGGAAGAGACCCAGTACTTC	TRBD1	TRBV5-8	TRBJ2-5	-
CASQPSAGVSDTQYF	TGTGCCAGTCAACCATCAGCGGGAGTCTCAGATACGCAGTATTTT	TRBD2	TRBV27	TRBJ2-3	-
CASTSGGAGYTF	TGTGCCAGCACCTCGGGGGGCGCAGGCTACACCTTC	-	TRBV27	TRBJ1-2	-
CASSQVATGVGEQYF	TGCGCCAGCAGCCAAGTGGCTACAGGGGTGGGGGAGCAGTACTTC	TRBD1	TRBV4-3	TRBJ2-7	-
CATSRDRSRGAPYNEQFF	TGTGCCACCAGCAGAGATCGTAGTCGGGGAGCCCCCTACAATGAGCAGTTCTTC	-	TRBV15	TRBJ2-1	-
CASSFRGTYEQHF	TGTGCCAGCAGCTTTCGGGGAACCTACGAGCAGCACTTC	-	TRBV7-2	TRBJ2-7	-
CASSLGPGTSGINEQFF	TGTGCCAGCAGCTTAGGGCCCGGGACTAGCGGGATCAATGAGCAGTTCTTC	TRBD2	TRBV7-9	TRBJ2-1	-
CASSPGHRVGYEQYF	TGTGCCAGCTCACCAGGACATCGGGTAGGGTACGAGCAGTACTTC	-	TRBV18	TRBJ2-7	few
CASSGGSGARQYEQYF	TGTGCCAGCAGTGGCGGCAGCGGGGCCCGTCAATACGAGCAGTACTTC	TRBD2	TRBV25-1	TRBJ2-7	few
CASSPEPWRLKNTGELFF	TGTGCCAGCAGCCCAGAGCCTTGGAGGCTCAAGAACACCGGGGAGCTGTTTTTT	-	TRBV9	TRBJ2-2	-
CASSNSPGQGERETQYF	TGTGCCAGTAGTAACTCCCCGGGACAGGGAGAAAGGGAGACCCAGTACTTC	TRBD1	TRBV19	TRBJ2-5	-
CASTLEASGQSGDEQFF	TGTGCCAGTACCCTGGAGGCTAGCGGCCAATCTGGGGATGAGCAGTTCTTC	TRBD2	TRBV19	TRBJ2-1	-